This entry features one TCR beta chain sequence. Some clones are missing from TCRdb's copy, which holds only in-frame ones; the method was immunoSEQ multiplex PCR. Among around 90,000 clones listed, just under 95% were seen once. This record comes from a study of technical replicates of blood from several donors. The sequence was obtained from a human donor in good health. The sample comprised T cells isolated from PBMCs.

The CDR3 is CASSSRTSLSTDTQYF. In DNA form, the CDR3 reads TGTGCCAGTAGTTCTCGGACTTCCCTGAGCACAGATACGCAGTATTTT. V and J are TRBV19 and TRBJ2-3; maybe TRBD2 (5 bases). Germline CDR1 is LNHDA and CDR2 is SQIVND (reference sequence). Between the trimmed V and J ends, which lost 5 bases and 0 bases, there was a span of 15 bases. The CDR3 extends over 16 amino acids.